These 9 T cell receptor beta chains share one sample of origin, sequenced in a study of T cell responses to AZD1222 COVID-19 vaccine. The method was immunoSEQ multiplex PCR; TCRdb's version includes in-frame clones alone and lacks a portion of them. The data contain over 150,000 clones, almost 90% of them singletons. The sequencing used peripheral blood, collected on day 0 of AZD1222 vaccination. The receptors here all came from an adult in good health.

The chain uses TRBV30 and TRBJ1-1; the D is unclear. The V and J ends lost 2 bases and 1 base respectively, with 8 bases between them. From germline, CDR1 is GTSNPN and CDR2 SVGIG (reference sequence). This CDR3 region has 13 residues. Here the CDR3 DNA reads TGTGCCTGGAGTCCAGGACGGAACACTGAAGCTTTCTTT. Protein product: CAWSPGRNTEAFF.

This clone was seen only once. V and J are TRBV7-2 and TRBJ2-5, with 10 positions matching TRBD2. The V and J ends lost 5 bases and 10 bases, in that order; junction bases with no gene match: 16. Germline CDR1 SGHTA, CDR2 FQGNSA. This CDR3 is 16 amino acids long. This chain's CDR3 is CASSPGGAGGSVGQYF. The CDR3 DNA sequence: TGTGCCAGCAGCCCCGGTGGAGCGGGGGGGTCCGTTGGCCAGTACTTC. The entire variable domain, with the rest obtained from reference TRBV7-2 and TRBJ2-5, is as follows: GAGVSQSPSNKVTEKGKDVELRCDPISGHTALYWYRQSLGQGLEFLIYFQGNSAPDKSGLPSDRFSAERTGGSVSTLTIQRTQQEDSAVYLCASSPGGAGGSVGQYFGPGTRLLVL.

The CDR3 region is CASSEPLSTGFGYTF. The CDR3 DNA is TGTGCCAGCAGTGAACCTCTAAGTACAGGGTTCGGCTACACCTTC. This chain joins TRBV25-1 and TRBJ1-2; tentatively, D is TRBD1 (6 bases). Germline-derived CDR1 and CDR2 are MGHDK and SYGVNS. Between the trimmed V and J ends, which lost 2 bases and 8 bases, there was a span of 18 bases. The CDR3 sequence is 15 residues long.

The V call is TRBV13, the J call TRBJ2-5; a possible D gene is TRBD2 (5 bases). The CDR3 is 17 residues long. V was cut by 0 bases and J by 5 bases, with 19 bases left in between. The germline gives CDR1 PRHDT, CDR2 FYEKMQ (reference sequence). CDR3 sequence (DNA): TGTGCCAGCAGCTTAGGCTGGGGTAGCGAAGACCGGGAGACCCAGTACTTC. It yields the protein CASSLGWGSEDRETQYF. The whole variable domain, filled in from reference TRBV13 and TRBJ2-5, reads AAGVIQSPRHLIKEKRETATLKCYPIPRHDTVYWYQQGPGQDPQFLISFYEKMQSDKGSIPDRFSAQQFSDYHSELNMSSLELGDSALYFCASSLGWGSEDRETQYFGPGTRLLVL.

This chain joins TRBV19 and TRBJ2-1; no clear D. V lost 9 bases and J 1 base, leaving 10 bases between the germline ends. Germline loops: CDR1 LNHDA, CDR2 SQIVND (reference sequence). This CDR3 has 13 residues. CDR3 nucleotide sequence: TGTGCCAGCGGTACCCGGTCCTACAATGAGCAGTTCTTC. This translates into CASGTRSYNEQFF.

The chain couples TRBV24-1 to TRBJ2-1, with TRBD2 matching 9 bases. This CDR3 region has 17 residues. Trimming removed 2 bases from V and 9 bases from J; junction bases left unmatched: 13. Germline assignment: CDR1 KGHDR and CDR2 SFDVKD. The CDR3 sequence: CATSDSLAGGFGIEQFF. CDR3 DNA: TGTGCCACCAGTGATTCTCTGGCGGGGGGGTTTGGTATTGAGCAGTTCTTC.

This clone was observed once. The V gene is TRBV5-1, the J gene TRBJ2-3; TRBD2 agrees at 15 bases. J lost 11 bases, V lost 3 bases, and 7 bases had no gene match. Germline V lookup: CDR1 SGHRS, CDR2 YFSETQ. The length of the CDR3 is 15 residues. The CDR3 reads CASSWTSGGAKGQYF. CDR3 nucleotide sequence: TGCGCCAGCAGCTGGACTAGCGGGGGGGCAAAGGGGCAGTATTTT. Supplemented by reference TRBV5-1 and TRBJ2-3, the full variable domain reads KAGVTQTPRYLIKTRGQQVTLSCSPISGHRSVSWYQQTPGQGLQFLFEYFSETQRNKGNFPGRFSGRQFSNSRSEMNVSTLELGDSALYLCASSWTSGGAKGQYFGPGTRLTVL.

The chain joins TRBV5-1 to TRBJ1-1; 7 bases are a match to TRBD1. Germline V gene data show CDR1 as SGHRS and CDR2 as YFSETQ. This CDR3 has 16 amino acids. Losses at the gene ends were 5 bases for V and 1 base for J; bases not matched to a gene: 11. CDR3 amino acids: CASRPEVGGKNTEAFF. The CDR3 DNA reads TGCGCCAGCAGACCCGAGGTAGGGGGCAAGAACACTGAAGCTTTCTTT. The variable domain in full, with the rest retrieved from reference TRBV5-1 and TRBJ1-1, is KAGVTQTPRYLIKTRGQQVTLSCSPISGHRSVSWYQQTPGQGLQFLFEYFSETQRNKGNFPGRFSGRQFSNSRSEMNVSTLELGDSALYLCASRPEVGGKNTEAFFGQGTRLTVV.

The chain recombines TRBV3-1 (or the pseudogene TRBV3-2) with TRBJ2-3; TRBD1 is a possible D gene (6 bases). V was shortened by 3 bases and J by 4 bases, with 14 bases between the two germline ends. The CDR3 runs to 15 residues. Germline CDR1 is LGHDT and CDR2 is YNNKEL (reference sequence). Written as DNA, the CDR3 is TGTGCCAGCAGCCAGACCAGGGGAGACGCAGATACGCAGTATTTT. The encoded protein is CASSQTRGDADTQYF.